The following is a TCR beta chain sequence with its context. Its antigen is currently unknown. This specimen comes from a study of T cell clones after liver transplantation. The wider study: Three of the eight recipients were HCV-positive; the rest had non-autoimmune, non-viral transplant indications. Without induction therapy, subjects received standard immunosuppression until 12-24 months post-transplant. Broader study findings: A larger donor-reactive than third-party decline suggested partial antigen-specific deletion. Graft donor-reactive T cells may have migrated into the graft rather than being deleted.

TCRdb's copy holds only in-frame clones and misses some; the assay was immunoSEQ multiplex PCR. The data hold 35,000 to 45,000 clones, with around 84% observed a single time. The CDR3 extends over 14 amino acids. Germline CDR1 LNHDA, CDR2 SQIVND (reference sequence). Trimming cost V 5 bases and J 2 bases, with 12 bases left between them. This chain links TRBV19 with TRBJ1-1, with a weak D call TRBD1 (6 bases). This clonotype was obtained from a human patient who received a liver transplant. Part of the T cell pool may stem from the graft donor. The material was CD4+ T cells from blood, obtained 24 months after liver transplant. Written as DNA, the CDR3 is TGTGCCAGTAGTCTCCGGACAGCAAACACTGAAGCTTTCTTT. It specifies CASSLRTANTEAFF.